A single sample gave rise to the 17 T cell receptor beta chains below, sequenced in a study of T-cell memory formation after mild COVID-19. TCRdb re-analysed the 5' RACE reads in MiXCR, keeping a single row per CDR3 protein. The sample records 300,000 to 400,000 distinct CDR3 sequences, 28% being singletons. The material sequenced was PBMCs or a T cell subset sorted from them (not recorded which). The source of these receptors is an adult woman who had mild COVID-19 (a few samples of this study predate the infection). Cell type and time point are not known.

This chain links TRBV12-3 or TRBV12-4 with TRBJ1-1; D is possibly TRBD1 (5 bases). The CDR3 sequence is 15 residues long. V lost 5 bases to trimming and J lost 1 base, with 14 bases between them. CDR3 bases: TGTGCCAGCAGTCCCAGAGGGGCAGGGAACACTGAAGCTTTCTTT. Translated, it gives CASSPRGAGNTEAFF.

The chain couples TRBV6-5 to TRBJ2-6, with a tentative D call TRBD1 (5 bases). Germline CDR1 is MNHEY and CDR2 is SVGAGI. This CDR3 is built from 13 residues. Between the trimmed V and J ends, which lost 8 bases and 4 bases, there was a span of 9 bases. The CDR3 reads CASGRVGANVLTF. CDR3 sequence (DNA): TGTGCCAGCGGCAGGGTGGGGGCCAACGTCCTGACTTTC.

V and J are TRBV29-1 and TRBJ1-1, with no clear D. Deletions cut 6 bases from V and 1 base from J, with 6 bases between. CDR1 and CDR2 from the germline V gene are SQVTM and ANQGSEA. This CDR3 is 11 amino acids long. The CDR3 region is CSVEANTEAFF. The CDR3 DNA reads as TGCAGCGTAGAGGCGAACACTGAAGCTTTCTTT.

This clonotype has a handful of counts. The gene calls are TRBV4-1 and TRBJ2-7; 12 bases are a match to TRBD2. This CDR3 comprises 15 residues. V trimming: 0 bases; J trimming: 6 bases; junction bases outside the gene matches: 3. Germline CDR1 and CDR2: MGHRA and YSYEKL. The CDR3 coding sequence is TGCGCCAGCAGCCAAGAGCCGGGACTAGCGGGCGAGCAGTACTTC. It encodes CASSQEPGLAGEQYF.

The chain joins TRBV9 to TRBJ2-7, with D maybe TRBD2 (6 bases). The V gene lost 4 bases and the J gene lost 2 bases, with 13 bases spanning the gap. The CDR3 extends over 14 amino acids. Germline assignment: CDR1 SGDLS and CDR2 YYNGEE. The CDR3 sequence is CASSPGGQPYEQYF. CDR3 bases: TGTGCCAGCAGCCCCGGAGGGCAGCCCTACGAGCAGTACTTC. The full variable domain, completed using reference TRBV9 and TRBJ2-7, is DSGVTQTPKHLITATGQRVTLRCSPRSGDLSVYWYQQSLDQGLQFLIQYYNGEERAKGNILERFSAQQFPDLHSELNLSSLELGDSALYFCASSPGGQPYEQYFGPGTRLTVT.

This clonotype has only a few counts. V is TRBV18 and J is TRBJ2-5, with D possibly TRBD2 on 6 matching bases. Trimming pared 6 bases from V and 5 bases from J, leaving 16 bases between. The germline V gene encodes CDR1 KGHSH and CDR2 LQKENI. The CDR3 consists of 14 residues. CDR3 nucleotide sequence: TGTGCCAGCTCGCGGGACTCAACGATGGAGACCCAGTACTTC. Protein sequence: CASSRDSTMETQYF. Full variable domain (remainder filled in from reference TRBV18 and TRBJ2-5): NAGVMQNPRHLVRRRGQEARLRCSPMKGHSHVYWYRQLPEEGLKFMVYLQKENIIDESGMPKERFSAEFPKEGPSILRIQQVVRGDSAAYFCASSRDSTMETQYFGPGTRLLVL.

The chain joins TRBV6-5 to TRBJ2-7, with 10 bases identical to TRBD1. The CDR3 is made up of 14 amino acids. V was pared by 6 bases and J by 4 bases, with 6 bases of the junction left unmatched. Germline V gene sequence: CDR1 MNHEY, CDR2 SVGAGI. The CDR3 nucleotides read TGTGCCAGCAGGCGGGACAGGGGTCCTTACGAGCAGTACTTC. The encoded protein is CASRRDRGPYEQYF.

This clonotype was detected a few times. The chain joins TRBV7-2 to TRBJ1-3; D is unresolved. The CDR3 runs 13 residues. The germline V gene encodes CDR1 SGHTA and CDR2 FQGNSA. V lost 5 bases, J lost 0 bases, and 5 bases lay in between. CDR3 loop: CASSAYSGNTIYF. CDR3 DNA sequence: TGTGCCAGCAGCGCTTACTCTGGAAACACCATATATTTT.

This clonotype appeared a few times. The chain uses TRBV7-8 and TRBJ2-5, with TRBD1 matching over 8 bases. Germline values: CDR1 SGHVS, CDR2 FQNEAQ. The CDR3 contains 15 residues. With V trimmed by 4 bases and J by 5 bases, 9 bases remained unmatched. Here the CDR3 DNA reads TGTGCCAGCAGCTCCTCCCCCAGGGGGCCGGAGACCCAGTACTTC. It codes for CASSSSPRGPETQYF.

In its sample, this clonotype was seen a few times. The V and J genes are TRBV12-3 or TRBV12-4 and TRBJ1-1; D ambiguous. Trimming stripped 7 bases from V and 4 bases from J, with 19 bases between. This CDR3 contains 15 residues. The CDR3 region is CASTRSRVAGTEAFF. CDR3 in DNA: TGTGCCAGCACCCGAAGTAGGGTTGCGGGCACTGAAGCTTTCTTT.

V and J are TRBV4-1 and TRBJ2-7; D perhaps matches TRBD2 (6 bases). This CDR3 is 15 amino acids long. Between the trimmed V and J ends, which lost 2 bases and 1 base, there was a span of 12 bases. Germline loops: CDR1 MGHRA, CDR2 YSYEKL. The CDR3 DNA reads TGCGCCAGCAGCCAAATCAGACTAGGTTCCTACGAGCAGTACTTC. Translation: CASSQIRLGSYEQYF.

This clonotype was picked up many times. The CDR3, as DNA: TGTGCCAGCAGCTTAGTGGCTAGCGGGTTAACCTACGAGCAGTACTTC. Encoded protein: CASSLVASGLTYEQYF. V usage is TRBV7-2 and J usage is TRBJ2-7; the match to TRBD2 covers 8 bases. There are 16 residues in the CDR3. Per the germline V gene, CDR1 is SGHTA and CDR2 is FQGNSA. Trimming cost V 1 base and J 2 bases; bases outside gene matches: 7.

This clonotype has more than one count but fewer than ten. This rearrangement joins TRBV7-2 to TRBJ2-7; D uncertain. This CDR3 has 11 amino acids. V was cut by 5 bases and J by 3 bases, with 5 bases left in between. Per the germline V gene, CDR1 is SGHTA and CDR2 is FQGNSA. CDR3 nucleotides: TGTGCCAGCAGCAACCTCTACGAGCAGTACTTC. Its protein product is CASSNLYEQYF.

This clonotype has only a few counts. The chain employs TRBV6-5 and TRBJ2-5; 8 nucleotides match TRBD1. The CDR3 contains 15 residues. Germline CDR1 and CDR2: MNHEY and SVGAGI. Trimming cost V 5 bases and J 4 bases; bases outside gene matches: 9. The CDR3 is CASSDDRGGGETQYF. As DNA, the CDR3 is TGTGCCAGCAGTGATGACAGGGGCGGCGGAGAGACCCAGTACTTC.

V is TRBV2 and J is TRBJ2-7; D gene ambiguous. Germline V lookup: CDR1 SNHLY, CDR2 FYNNEI. This CDR3 region has 12 residues. The V end was cut by 8 bases, the J end by 3 bases, with 11 bases between. The CDR3 sequence: CASQERNYEQYF. The CDR3 region has the DNA TGTGCCAGCCAGGAGAGAAACTACGAGCAGTACTTC.

This clonotype has only a few counts. The chain couples TRBV5-1 to TRBJ1-1, with D perhaps TRBD1 (5 bases). Trimming shortened V by 3 bases and J by 5 bases, and 11 bases separated the two germline ends. This CDR3 region has 13 residues. Germline loops: CDR1 SGHRS, CDR2 YFSETQ. The CDR3 protein is CASSSARQTEAFF. The CDR3, as DNA: TGCGCCAGCAGCTCAGCGAGACAGACTGAAGCTTTCTTT.

This chain uses TRBV24-1 with TRBJ2-7; 8 bases are shared with TRBD1. V shed 4 bases and J 5 bases; nucleotides not matched to a gene: 3. Germline CDR1 and CDR2: KGHDR and SFDVKD. The CDR3 is 13 amino acids. The DNA of the CDR3 is TGTGCCACCAGTGACCCGACAGGGGACGAGCAGTACTTC. Protein: CATSDPTGDEQYF.